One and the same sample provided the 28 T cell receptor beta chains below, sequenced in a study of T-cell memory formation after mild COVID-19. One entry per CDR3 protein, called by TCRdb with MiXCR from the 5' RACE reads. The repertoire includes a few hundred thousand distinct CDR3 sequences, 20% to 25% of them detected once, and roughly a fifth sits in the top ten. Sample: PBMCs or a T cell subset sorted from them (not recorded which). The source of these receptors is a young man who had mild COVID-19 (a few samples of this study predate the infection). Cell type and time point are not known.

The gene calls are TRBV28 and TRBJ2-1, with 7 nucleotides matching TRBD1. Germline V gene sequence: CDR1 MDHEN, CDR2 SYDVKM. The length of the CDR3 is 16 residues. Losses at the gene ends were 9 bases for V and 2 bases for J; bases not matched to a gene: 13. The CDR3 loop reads CASKSLQGETYNEQFF. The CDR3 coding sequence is TGTGCCAGTAAATCGCTGCAGGGGGAAACCTACAATGAGCAGTTCTTC. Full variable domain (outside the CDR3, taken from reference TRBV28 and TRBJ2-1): DVKVTQSSRYLVKRTGEKVFLECVQDMDHENMFWYRQDPGLGLRLIYFSYDVKMKEKGDIPEGYSVSREKKERFSLILESASTNQTSMYLCASKSLQGETYNEQFFGPGTRLTVL.

For the CDR3, the DNA is TGCAGTGCTCCCCGACGGGGTGGGAGCTCTGGGGCCAACGTCCTGACTTTC. Translated: CSAPRRGGSSGANVLTF. The chain carries TRBV20-1 and TRBJ2-6; TRBD2 is a possible D gene (5 bases). With 5 bases removed from V and 0 bases from J, the gap between germline ends came to 17 bases. Germline assignment: CDR1 DFQATT and CDR2 SNEGSKA (reference sequence). The CDR3 is 17 amino acids.

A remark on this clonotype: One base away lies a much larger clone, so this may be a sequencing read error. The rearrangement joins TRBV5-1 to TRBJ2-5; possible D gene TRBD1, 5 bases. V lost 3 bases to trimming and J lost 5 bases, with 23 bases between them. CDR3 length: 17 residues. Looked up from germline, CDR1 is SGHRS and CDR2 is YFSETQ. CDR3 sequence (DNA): TGCGCCAGCAGCTCTTCCACGTTCATGGGGCTTGGGGAGACCCAGTACTTC. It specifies CASSSSTFMGLGETQYF. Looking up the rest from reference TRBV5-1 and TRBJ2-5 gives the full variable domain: KAGVTQTPRYLIKTRGQQVTLSCSPISGHRSVSWYQQTPGQGLQFLFEYFSETQRNKGNFPGRFSGRQFSNSRSEMNVSTLELGDSALYLCASSSSTFMGLGETQYFGPGTRLLVL.

The CDR3 DNA reads as TGCAGCGTTGTGGTTCGTTGGAAGCAGTACTTC. It is translated as CSVVVRWKQYF. The rearrangement links TRBV29-1 to TRBJ2-7; the D is unclear. Per the germline V gene, CDR1 is SQVTM and CDR2 is ANQGSEA. Trimming left V 4 bases short and J 8 bases short, with 12 bases between. This CDR3 has 11 amino acids.

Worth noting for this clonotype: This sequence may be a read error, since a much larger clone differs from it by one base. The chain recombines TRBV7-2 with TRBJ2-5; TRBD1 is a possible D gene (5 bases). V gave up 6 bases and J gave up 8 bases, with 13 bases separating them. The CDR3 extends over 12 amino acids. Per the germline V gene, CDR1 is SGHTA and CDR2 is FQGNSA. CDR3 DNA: TGTGCCAGCAGTGGGGCAAGAGATACCCAGTACTTC. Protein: CASSGARDTQYF.

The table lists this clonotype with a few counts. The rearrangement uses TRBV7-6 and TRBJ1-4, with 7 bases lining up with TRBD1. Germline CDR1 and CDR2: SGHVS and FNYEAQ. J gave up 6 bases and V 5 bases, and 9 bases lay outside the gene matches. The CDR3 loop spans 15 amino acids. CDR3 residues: CASSRRQGGDEKLFF. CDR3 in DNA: TGTGCCAGCAGCCGCCGACAGGGTGGTGATGAAAAACTGTTTTTT.

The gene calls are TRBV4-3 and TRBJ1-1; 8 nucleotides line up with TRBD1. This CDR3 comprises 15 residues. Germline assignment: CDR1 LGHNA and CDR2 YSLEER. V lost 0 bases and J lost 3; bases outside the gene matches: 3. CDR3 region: CASSQEGQGDTEAFF. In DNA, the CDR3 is TGCGCCAGCAGCCAAGAAGGACAGGGAGACACTGAAGCTTTCTTT.

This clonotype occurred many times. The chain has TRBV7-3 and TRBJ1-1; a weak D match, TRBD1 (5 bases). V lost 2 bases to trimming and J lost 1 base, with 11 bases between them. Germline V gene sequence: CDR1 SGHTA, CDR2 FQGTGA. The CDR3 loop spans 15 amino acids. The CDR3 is CASSLSAGGNTEAFF. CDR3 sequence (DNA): TGTGCCAGCAGCTTATCGGCGGGGGGGAACACTGAAGCTTTCTTT.

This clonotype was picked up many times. CDR3 protein: CASSWDRGNSPLHF. In DNA form, the CDR3 reads TGTGCCAGCAGCTGGGACAGGGGTAATTCACCCCTCCACTTT. The chain is built from TRBV7-2 and TRBJ1-6; 10 bases match TRBD1. Trimming took 4 bases from V and 6 from J; bases not matched to a gene: 0. Germline loops: CDR1 SGHTA, CDR2 FQGNSA. The CDR3 loop spans 14 amino acids.

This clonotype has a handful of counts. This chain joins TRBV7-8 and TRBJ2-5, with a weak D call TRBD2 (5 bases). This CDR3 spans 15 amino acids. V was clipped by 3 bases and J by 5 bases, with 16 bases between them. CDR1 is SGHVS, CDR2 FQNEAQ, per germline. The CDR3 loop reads CASSFMAGPEETQYF. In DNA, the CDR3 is TGTGCCAGCAGCTTTATGGCGGGCCCTGAGGAGACCCAGTACTTC.

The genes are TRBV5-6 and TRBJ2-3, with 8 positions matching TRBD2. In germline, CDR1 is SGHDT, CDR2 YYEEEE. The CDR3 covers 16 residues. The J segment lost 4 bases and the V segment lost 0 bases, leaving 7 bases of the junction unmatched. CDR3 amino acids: CASSLVAGGGPDTQYF. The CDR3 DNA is TGTGCCAGCAGCTTGGTGGCCGGGGGGGGACCAGATACGCAGTATTTT.

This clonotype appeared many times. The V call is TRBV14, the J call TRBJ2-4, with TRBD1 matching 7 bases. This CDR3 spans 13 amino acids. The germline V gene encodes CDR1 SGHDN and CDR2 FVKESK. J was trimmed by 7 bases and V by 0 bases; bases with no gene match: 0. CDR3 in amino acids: CASSQDRGNIQYF. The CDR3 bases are TGTGCCAGCAGCCAAGACAGGGGGAACATTCAGTACTTC.

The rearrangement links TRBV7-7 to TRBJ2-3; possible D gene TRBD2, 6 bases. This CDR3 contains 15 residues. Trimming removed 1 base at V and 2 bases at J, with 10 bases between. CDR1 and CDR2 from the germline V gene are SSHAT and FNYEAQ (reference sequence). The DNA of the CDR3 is TGTGCCAGCAGCTTAGGTGGGGGGTTCACAGATACGCAGTATTTT. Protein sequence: CASSLGGGFTDTQYF.

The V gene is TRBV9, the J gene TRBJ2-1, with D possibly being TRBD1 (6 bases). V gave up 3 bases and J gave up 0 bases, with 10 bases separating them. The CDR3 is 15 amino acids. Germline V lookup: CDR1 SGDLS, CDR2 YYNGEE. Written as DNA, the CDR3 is TGTGCCAGCAGCGCGCAACAGGGCTCCTACAATGAGCAGTTCTTC. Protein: CASSAQQGSYNEQFF.

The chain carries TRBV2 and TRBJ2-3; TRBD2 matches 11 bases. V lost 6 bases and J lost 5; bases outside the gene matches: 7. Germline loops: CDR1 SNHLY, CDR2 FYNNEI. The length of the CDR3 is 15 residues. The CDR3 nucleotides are TGTGCCAGCAGACCGGGACTAGCGGTGGGAGATACGCAGTATTTT. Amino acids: CASRPGLAVGDTQYF.

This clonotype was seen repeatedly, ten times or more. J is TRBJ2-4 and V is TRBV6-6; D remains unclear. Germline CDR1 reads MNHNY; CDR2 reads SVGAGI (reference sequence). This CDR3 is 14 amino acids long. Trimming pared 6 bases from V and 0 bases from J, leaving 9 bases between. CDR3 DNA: TGTGCCAGCAGCCCCGGGCTAGCCAAAAACATTCAGTACTTC. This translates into CASSPGLAKNIQYF.

CDR3 residues: CSASSWQGATEAFF. The CDR3 DNA reads as TGCAGTGCTAGCTCCTGGCAGGGGGCCACTGAAGCTTTCTTT. V and J are TRBV20-1 and TRBJ1-1; TRBD1 matches 8 bases. V shed 3 bases and J 4 bases; nucleotides not matched to a gene: 7. Germline V gene data show CDR1 as DFQATT and CDR2 as SNEGSKA (reference sequence). This CDR3 contains 14 residues.

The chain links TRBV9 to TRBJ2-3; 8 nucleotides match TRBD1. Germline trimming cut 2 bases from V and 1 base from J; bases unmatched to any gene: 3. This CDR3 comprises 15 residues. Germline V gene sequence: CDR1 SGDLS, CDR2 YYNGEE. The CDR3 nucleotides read TGTGCCAGCAGCGTTGACAGGGGCCGCACAGATACGCAGTATTTT. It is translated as CASSVDRGRTDTQYF.

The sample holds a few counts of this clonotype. CDR3 protein: CASSQEAGYRSGANVLTF. In DNA, the CDR3 is TGTGCCAGCAGCCAAGAGGCGGGGTATCGCTCTGGGGCCAACGTCCTGACTTTC. V and J are TRBV3-1 and TRBJ2-6; D is possibly TRBD2 (6 bases). Germline values: CDR1 LGHDT, CDR2 YNNKEL (reference sequence). The V end lost 0 bases, the J end lost 0 bases, and 12 bases lay between the germline ends. The CDR3 is 18 residues long.

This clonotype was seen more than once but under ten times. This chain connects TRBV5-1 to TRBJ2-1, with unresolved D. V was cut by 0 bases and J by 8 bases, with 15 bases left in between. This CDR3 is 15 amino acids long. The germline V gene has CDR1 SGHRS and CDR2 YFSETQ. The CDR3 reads CASSLEAGFEDEQFF. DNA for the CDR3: TGCGCCAGCAGCTTGGAGGCCGGCTTTGAGGATGAGCAGTTCTTC.

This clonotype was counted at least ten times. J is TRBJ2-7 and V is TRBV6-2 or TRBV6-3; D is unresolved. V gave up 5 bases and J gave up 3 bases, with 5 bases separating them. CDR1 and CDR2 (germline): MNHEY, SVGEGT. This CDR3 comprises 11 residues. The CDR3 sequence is CASSDSYEQYF. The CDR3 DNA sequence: TGTGCCAGCAGTGATAGCTACGAGCAGTACTTC.

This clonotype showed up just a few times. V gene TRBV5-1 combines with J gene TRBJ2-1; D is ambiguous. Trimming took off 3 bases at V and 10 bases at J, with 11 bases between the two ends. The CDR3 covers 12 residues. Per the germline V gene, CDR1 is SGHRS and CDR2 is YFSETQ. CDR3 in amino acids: CASSWNLAEQFF. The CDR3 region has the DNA TGCGCCAGCAGCTGGAACCTCGCGGAGCAGTTCTTC. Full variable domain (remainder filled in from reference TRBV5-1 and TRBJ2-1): KAGVTQTPRYLIKTRGQQVTLSCSPISGHRSVSWYQQTPGQGLQFLFEYFSETQRNKGNFPGRFSGRQFSNSRSEMNVSTLELGDSALYLCASSWNLAEQFFGPGTRLTVL.

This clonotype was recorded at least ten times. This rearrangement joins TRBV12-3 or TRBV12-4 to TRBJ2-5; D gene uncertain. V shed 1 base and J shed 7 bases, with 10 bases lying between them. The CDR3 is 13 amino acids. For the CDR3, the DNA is TGTGCCAGCAGTTTAGGACTTAAAGGGACCCAGTACTTC. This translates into CASSLGLKGTQYF.

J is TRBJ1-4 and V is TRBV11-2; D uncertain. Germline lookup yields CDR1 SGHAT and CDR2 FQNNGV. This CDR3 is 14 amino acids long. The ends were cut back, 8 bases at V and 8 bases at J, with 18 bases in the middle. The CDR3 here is CASGRVGMGEKLFF. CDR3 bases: TGTGCCAGCGGCCGAGTGGGGATGGGGGAAAAACTGTTTTTT.

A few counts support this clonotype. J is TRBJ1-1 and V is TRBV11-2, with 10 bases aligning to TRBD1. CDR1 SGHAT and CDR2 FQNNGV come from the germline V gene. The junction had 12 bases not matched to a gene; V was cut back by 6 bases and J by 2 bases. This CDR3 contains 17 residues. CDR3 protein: CASRTYGTGARNTEAFF. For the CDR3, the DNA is TGTGCCAGCAGGACATATGGGACAGGGGCTCGTAACACTGAAGCTTTCTTT.

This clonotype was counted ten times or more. Here the CDR3 reads CASSQTGGYYNEQFF. CDR3 nucleotides: TGTGCCAGCAGCCAGACAGGGGGGTACTACAATGAGCAGTTCTTC. This sequence joins TRBV7-2 and TRBJ2-1, with TRBD1 matching over 9 bases. Looked up from germline, CDR1 is SGHTA and CDR2 is FQGNSA. V gave up 5 bases and J gave up 3 bases; unmatched junction bases: 5. This CDR3 is built from 15 residues.

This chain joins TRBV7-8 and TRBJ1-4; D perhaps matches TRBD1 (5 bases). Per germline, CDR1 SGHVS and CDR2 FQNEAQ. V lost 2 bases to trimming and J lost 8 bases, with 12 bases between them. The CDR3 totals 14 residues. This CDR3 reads CASSLPGPWEKLFF. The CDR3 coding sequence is TGTGCCAGCAGCTTACCAGGGCCATGGGAAAAACTGTTTTTT.

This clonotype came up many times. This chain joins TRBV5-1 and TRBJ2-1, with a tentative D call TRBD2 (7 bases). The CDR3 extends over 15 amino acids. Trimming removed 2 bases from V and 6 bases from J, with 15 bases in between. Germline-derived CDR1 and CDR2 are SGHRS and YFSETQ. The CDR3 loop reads CASSFFAGAANEQFF. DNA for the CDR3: TGCGCCAGCAGCTTTTTCGCGGGGGCCGCCAATGAGCAGTTCTTC.